This T cell receptor beta chain was documented in a study of shared clonotypes between healthy human individuals. Study details: Every donor yielded three CD4 naive, three CD4 memory, two CD8 naive and one CD8 memory plate. Notes on the study in general: Investigators expected sequencing depth to affect clonotype sharing among donors.

For this clone: The antigen is unknown.

Selected positively for CCR7 and CD45RO-negative, naive CD8 cells excluded terminally differentiated effector memory CD45RA+ cells. Everyone who donated was a Caucasian adult who lived in Nashville, Tennessee. TCRdb keeps only in-frame clones here, not all; method: immunoSEQ multiplex PCR. The repertoire holds around 550,000 clones, with roughly 95% as singletons. Germline loops: CDR1 MGHRA, CDR2 YSYEKL. CDR3 size: 12 residues. V lost 1 base, J lost 10 bases, and 1 base stayed unmatched. The sample was naive CD8+ T cells sorted from blood. The chain combines TRBV4-1 with TRBJ2-1; 7 bases fit TRBD2. The clonotype comes from a woman aged 25 to 39 in good health. CDR3 in amino acids: CASSQVRGEQFF. The CDR3 nucleotides read TGCGCCAGCAGCCAAGTGCGGGGGGAGCAGTTCTTC.